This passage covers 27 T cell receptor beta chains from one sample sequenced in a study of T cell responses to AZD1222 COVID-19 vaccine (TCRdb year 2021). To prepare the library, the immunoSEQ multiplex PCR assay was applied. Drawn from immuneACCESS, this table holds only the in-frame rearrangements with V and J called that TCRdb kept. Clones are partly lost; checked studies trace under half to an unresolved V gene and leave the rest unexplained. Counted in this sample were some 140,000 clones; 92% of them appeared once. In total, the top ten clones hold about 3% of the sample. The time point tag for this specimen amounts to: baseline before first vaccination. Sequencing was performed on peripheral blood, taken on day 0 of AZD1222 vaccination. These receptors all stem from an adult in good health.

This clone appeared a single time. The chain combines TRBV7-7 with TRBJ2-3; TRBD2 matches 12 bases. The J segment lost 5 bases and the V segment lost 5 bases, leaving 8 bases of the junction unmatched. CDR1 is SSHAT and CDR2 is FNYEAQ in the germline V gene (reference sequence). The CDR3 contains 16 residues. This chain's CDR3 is CASSPRLAGAVDTQYF. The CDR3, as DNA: TGTGCCAGCAGCCCAAGACTAGCGGGAGCCGTAGATACGCAGTATTTT. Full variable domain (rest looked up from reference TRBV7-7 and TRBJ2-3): GAGVSQSPRYKVTKRGQDVTLRCDPISSHATLYWYQQALGQGPEFLTYFNYEAQPDKSGLPSDRFSAERPEGSISTLTIQRTEQRDSAMYRCASSPRLAGAVDTQYFGPGTRLTVL.

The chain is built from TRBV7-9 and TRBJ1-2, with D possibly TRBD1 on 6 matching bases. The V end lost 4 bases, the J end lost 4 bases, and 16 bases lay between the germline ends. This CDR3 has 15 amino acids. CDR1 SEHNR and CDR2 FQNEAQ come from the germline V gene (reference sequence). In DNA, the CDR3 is TGTGCCAGCAGCTCGTTAAACCAGGGGCCCTATGGCTACACCTTC. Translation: CASSSLNQGPYGYTF.

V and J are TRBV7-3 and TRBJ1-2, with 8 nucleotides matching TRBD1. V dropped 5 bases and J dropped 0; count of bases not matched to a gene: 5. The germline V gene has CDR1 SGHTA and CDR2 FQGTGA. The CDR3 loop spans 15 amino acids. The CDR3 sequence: CASSPGQGSNYGYTF. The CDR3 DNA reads TGTGCCAGCAGCCCCGGACAGGGCTCTAACTATGGCTACACCTTC.

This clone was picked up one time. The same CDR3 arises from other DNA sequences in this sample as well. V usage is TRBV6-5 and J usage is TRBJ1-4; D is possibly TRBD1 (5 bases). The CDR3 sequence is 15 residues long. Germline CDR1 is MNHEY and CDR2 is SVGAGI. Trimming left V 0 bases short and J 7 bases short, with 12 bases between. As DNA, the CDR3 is TGTGCCAGCAGTTACTCTAACGGGGCTGGTGAAAAACTGTTTTTT. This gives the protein CASSYSNGAGEKLFF.

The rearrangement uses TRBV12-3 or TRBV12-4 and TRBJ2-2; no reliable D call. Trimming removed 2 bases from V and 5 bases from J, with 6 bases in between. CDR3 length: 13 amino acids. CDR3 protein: CASSLKGTGELFF. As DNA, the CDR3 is TGTGCCAGCAGTTTAAAGGGAACCGGGGAGCTGTTTTTT.

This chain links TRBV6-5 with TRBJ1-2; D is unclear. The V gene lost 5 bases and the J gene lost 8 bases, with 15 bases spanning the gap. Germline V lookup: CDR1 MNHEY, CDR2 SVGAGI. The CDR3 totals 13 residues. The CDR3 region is CASSPDPYSGYTF. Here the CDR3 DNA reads TGTGCCAGCAGTCCAGACCCCTACTCGGGCTACACCTTC.

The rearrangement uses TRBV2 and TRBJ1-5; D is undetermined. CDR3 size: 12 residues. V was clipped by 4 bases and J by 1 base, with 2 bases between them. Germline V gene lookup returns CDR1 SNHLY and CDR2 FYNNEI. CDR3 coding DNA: TGTGCCAGCAGTGGGAGCAATCAGCCCCAGCATTTT. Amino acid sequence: CASSGSNQPQHF.

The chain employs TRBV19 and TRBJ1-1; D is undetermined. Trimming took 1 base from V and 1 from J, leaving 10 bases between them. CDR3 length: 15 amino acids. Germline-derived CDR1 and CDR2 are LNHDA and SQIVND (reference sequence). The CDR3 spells CASSIGGLENTEAFF. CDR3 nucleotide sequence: TGTGCCAGTAGTATAGGTGGGCTTGAGAACACTGAAGCTTTCTTT.

The CDR3 loop is CASSEDVWQPQHF. The DNA for the CDR3 is TGTGCCAGCAGTGAAGATGTGTGGCAGCCCCAGCATTTT. This chain connects TRBV6-1 to TRBJ1-5; D gene ambiguous. The germline V gene encodes CDR1 MNHNS and CDR2 SASEGT. V lost 1 base and J 7 bases, leaving 8 bases between the germline ends. The CDR3 is 13 amino acids.

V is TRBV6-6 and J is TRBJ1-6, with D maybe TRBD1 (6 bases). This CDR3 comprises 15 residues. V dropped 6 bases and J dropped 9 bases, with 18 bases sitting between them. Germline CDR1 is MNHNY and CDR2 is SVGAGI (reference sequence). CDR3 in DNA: TGTGCCAGCAGGCTAAGGACAGAGGTACCTTCACCCCTCCACTTT. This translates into CASRLRTEVPSPLHF.

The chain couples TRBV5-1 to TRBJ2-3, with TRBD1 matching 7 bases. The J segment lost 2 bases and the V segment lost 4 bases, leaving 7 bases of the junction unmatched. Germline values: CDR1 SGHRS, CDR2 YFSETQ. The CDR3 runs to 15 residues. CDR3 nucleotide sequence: TGCGCCAGCAGCCCCCGGGGACAGATCACAGATACGCAGTATTTT. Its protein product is CASSPRGQITDTQYF.

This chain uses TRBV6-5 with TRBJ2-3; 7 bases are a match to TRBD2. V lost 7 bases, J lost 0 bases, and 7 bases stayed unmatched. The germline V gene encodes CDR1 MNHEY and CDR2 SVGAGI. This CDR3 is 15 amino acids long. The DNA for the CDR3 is TGTGCCAGCAACGACCTAGCGGTTAGCACAGATACGCAGTATTTT. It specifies CASNDLAVSTDTQYF.

For the CDR3, the DNA is TGCAGCGTTGAAGGTCAGGGCGGCAATGAGCAGTTCTTC. Amino acids: CSVEGQGGNEQFF. The rearrangement uses TRBV29-1 and TRBJ2-1; a possible D gene is TRBD1 (5 bases). This CDR3 comprises 13 residues. CDR1 and CDR2 (germline): SQVTM, ANQGSEA. Between the trimmed V and J ends, which lost 1 base and 6 bases, there was a span of 10 bases.

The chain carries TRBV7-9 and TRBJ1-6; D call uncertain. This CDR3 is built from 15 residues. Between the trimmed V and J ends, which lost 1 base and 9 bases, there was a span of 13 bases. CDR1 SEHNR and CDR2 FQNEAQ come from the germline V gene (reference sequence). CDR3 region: CASSLEAGLSSPLHF. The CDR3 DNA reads TGTGCCAGCAGCTTAGAGGCAGGTCTGTCTTCACCCCTCCACTTT.

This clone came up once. The chain's CDR3 is CASSLRLAGGVQETQYF. CDR3 sequence (DNA): TGTGCCAGCAGCTTAAGACTAGCGGGGGGGGTCCAAGAGACCCAGTACTTC. The chain recombines TRBV11-3 with TRBJ2-5; 14 nucleotides align to TRBD2. The germline V gene has CDR1 SGHNT and CDR2 YENEEA. The CDR3 is 17 amino acids. V trimming: 2 bases; J trimming: 1 base; junction bases outside the gene matches: 3.

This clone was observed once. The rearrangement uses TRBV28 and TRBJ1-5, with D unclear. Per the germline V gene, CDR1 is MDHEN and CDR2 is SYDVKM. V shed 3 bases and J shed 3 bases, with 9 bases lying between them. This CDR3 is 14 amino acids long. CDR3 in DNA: TGTGCCAGCAGTTTGCCCGGACCCAATCAGCCCCAGCATTTT. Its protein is CASSLPGPNQPQHF.

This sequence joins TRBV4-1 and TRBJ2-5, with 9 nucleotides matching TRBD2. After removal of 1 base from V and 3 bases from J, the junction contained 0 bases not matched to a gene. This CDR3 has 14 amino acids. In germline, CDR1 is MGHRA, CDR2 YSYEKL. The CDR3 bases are TGCGCCAGCAGCCAAGGGACTAGCGAAGAGACCCAGTACTTC. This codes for CASSQGTSEETQYF.

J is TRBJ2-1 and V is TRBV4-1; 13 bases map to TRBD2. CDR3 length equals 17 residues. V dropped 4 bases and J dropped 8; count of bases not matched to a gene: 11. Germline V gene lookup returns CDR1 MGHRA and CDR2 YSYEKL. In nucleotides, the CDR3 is TGCGCCAGCAGCCCTGGACTAGCGGGAGCTATAATCTATGAGCAGTTCTTC. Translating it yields CASSPGLAGAIIYEQFF.

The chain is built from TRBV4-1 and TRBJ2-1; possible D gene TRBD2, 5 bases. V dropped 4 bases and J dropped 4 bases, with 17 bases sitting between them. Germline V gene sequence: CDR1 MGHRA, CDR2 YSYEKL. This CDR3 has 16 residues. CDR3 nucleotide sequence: TGCGCCAGCAGCCCCTTGAGAGGGCCGATTTACAATGAGCAGTTCTTC. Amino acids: CASSPLRGPIYNEQFF.

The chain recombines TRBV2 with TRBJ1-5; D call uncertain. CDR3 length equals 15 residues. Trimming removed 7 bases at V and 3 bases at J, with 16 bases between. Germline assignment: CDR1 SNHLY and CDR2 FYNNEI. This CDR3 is CASKLDGSFNQPQHF. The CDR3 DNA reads TGTGCCAGCAAATTGGACGGCTCCTTCAATCAGCCCCAGCATTTT.

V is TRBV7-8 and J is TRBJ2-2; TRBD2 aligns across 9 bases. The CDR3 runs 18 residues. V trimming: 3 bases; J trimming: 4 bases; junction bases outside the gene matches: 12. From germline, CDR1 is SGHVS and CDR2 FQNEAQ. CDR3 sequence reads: CASSFNPSGKGGTGELFF. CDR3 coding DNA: TGTGCCAGCAGCTTTAACCCTAGCGGGAAGGGAGGCACCGGGGAGCTGTTTTTT.

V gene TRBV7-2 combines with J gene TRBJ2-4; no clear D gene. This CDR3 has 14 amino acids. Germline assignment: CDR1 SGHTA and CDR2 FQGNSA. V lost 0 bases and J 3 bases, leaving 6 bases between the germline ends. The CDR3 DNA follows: TGTGCCAGCAGCTTAGCACTTGACAAAAACATTCAGTACTTC. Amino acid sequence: CASSLALDKNIQYF.

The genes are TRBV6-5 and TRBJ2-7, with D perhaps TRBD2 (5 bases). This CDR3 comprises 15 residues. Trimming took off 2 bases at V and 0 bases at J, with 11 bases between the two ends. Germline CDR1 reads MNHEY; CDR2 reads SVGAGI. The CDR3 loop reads CASSYVSETSYEQYF. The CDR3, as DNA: TGTGCCAGCAGTTACGTTAGCGAGACCTCCTACGAGCAGTACTTC.

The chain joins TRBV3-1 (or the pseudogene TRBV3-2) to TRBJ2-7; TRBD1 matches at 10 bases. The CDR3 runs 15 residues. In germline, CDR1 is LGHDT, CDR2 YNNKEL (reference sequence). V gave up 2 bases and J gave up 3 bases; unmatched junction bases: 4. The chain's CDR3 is CASSQRTGGYYEQYF. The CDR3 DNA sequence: TGTGCCAGCAGCCAAAGGACAGGGGGATACTACGAGCAGTACTTC.

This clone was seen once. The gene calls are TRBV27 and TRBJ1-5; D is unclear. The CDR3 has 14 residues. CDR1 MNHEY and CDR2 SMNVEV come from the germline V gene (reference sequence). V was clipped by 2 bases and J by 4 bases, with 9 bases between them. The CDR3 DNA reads TGTGCCAGCAGTTTAATTTTAGGTAATCAGCCCCAGCATTTT. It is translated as CASSLILGNQPQHF.

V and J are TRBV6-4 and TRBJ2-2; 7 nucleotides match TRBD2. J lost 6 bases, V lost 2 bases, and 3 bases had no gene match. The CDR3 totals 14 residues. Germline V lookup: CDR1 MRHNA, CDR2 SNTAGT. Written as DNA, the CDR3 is TGTGCCAGCAGTGACGGGAGGGCCTCCGGGGAGCTGTTTTTT. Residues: CASSDGRASGELFF.

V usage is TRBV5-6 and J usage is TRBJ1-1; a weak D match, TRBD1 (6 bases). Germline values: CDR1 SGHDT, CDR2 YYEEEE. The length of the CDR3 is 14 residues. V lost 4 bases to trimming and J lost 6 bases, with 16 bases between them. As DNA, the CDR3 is TGTGCCAGCAGCCACTACGGGGGGCCCCCTGAAGCTTTCTTT. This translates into CASSHYGGPPEAFF.